This is a list of T cell receptor beta chains from one sample in a study of shared clonotypes between healthy human individuals. TCRdb's table, derived via immunoSEQ multiplex PCR, lists solely in-frame clones and lacks some. This sample carries 600,000 to 700,000 clones, around 73% of them seen once, and the ten largest clones take around 1.8%. Material for sequencing was memory CD4+ T cells sorted from blood. The receptors were gathered from a woman aged 25 to 39 in good health. CDR3s include the opening cysteine and the closing phenylalanine or tryptophan.

v_call: TRBV28
cdr3_length: 14
j_call: TRBJ2-5
cdr3_aa: CASSLIAGGKTQYF

v_call: TRBV2
cdr3_length: 15
j_call: TRBJ2-5
cdr3_aa: CASSGGTSGPRTQYF

v_call: TRBV6-5
cdr3_length: 15
j_call: TRBJ2-7
cdr3_aa: CASRSLGDGGYEQYF

v_call: TRBV6-5
cdr3_length: 15
j_call: TRBJ1-2
cdr3_aa: CASSYSGAPNYGYTF

v_call: TRBV6-5
cdr3_length: 16
j_call: TRBJ1-1
cdr3_aa: CASSYRKGSINTEAFF

v_call: TRBV29-1
cdr3_length: 12
j_call: TRBJ2-1
cdr3_aa: CSAADHYNEQFF

v_call: TRBV25-1
cdr3_length: 15
j_call: TRBJ2-1
cdr3_aa: CASSAPGQNLGEQFF

v_call: TRBV28
cdr3_length: 13
j_call: TRBJ1-5
cdr3_aa: CASRHQGSQPQHF

v_call: TRBV6-5
cdr3_length: 15
j_call: TRBJ1-5
cdr3_aa: CASRKGFYSNQPQHF

v_call: TRBV10-2
cdr3_length: 13
j_call: TRBJ2-3
cdr3_aa: CASKKRSTDTQYF

v_call: TRBV5-6
cdr3_length: 13
j_call: TRBJ2-7
cdr3_aa: CASSSLAYYEQYF

v_call: TRBV7-9
cdr3_length: 16
j_call: TRBJ2-7
cdr3_aa: CASSFWGSGASYEQYF

v_call: TRBV2
cdr3_length: 14
j_call: TRBJ2-3
cdr3_aa: CASSQGGNTDTQYF

v_call: TRBV30
cdr3_length: 11
j_call: TRBJ2-7
cdr3_aa: CAWSVSYEQYF

v_call: TRBV9
cdr3_length: 17
j_call: TRBJ2-5
cdr3_aa: CASSVAGGGGGQETQYF

v_call: TRBV30
cdr3_length: 18
j_call: TRBJ2-6
cdr3_aa: CAWSVLGQGLGGANVLTF

v_call: TRBV28
cdr3_length: 17
j_call: TRBJ1-5
cdr3_aa: CASSPSPQGAANQPQHF

v_call: TRBV6-1
cdr3_length: 15
j_call: TRBJ1-1
cdr3_aa: CASSEAPGSTGEAFF

v_call: TRBV7-9
cdr3_length: 15
j_call: TRBJ2-1
cdr3_aa: CASSFVRGGYNEQFF

v_call: TRBV7-9
cdr3_length: 14
j_call: TRBJ2-5
cdr3_aa: CASSFLAGAETQYF

v_call: TRBV25-1
cdr3_length: 16
j_call: TRBJ1-2
cdr3_aa: CASSEPSGTSNYGYTF

v_call: TRBV6-8
cdr3_length: 13
j_call: TRBJ2-7
cdr3_aa: CASSYRLAAEQYF

v_call: TRBV5-1
cdr3_length: 13
j_call: TRBJ1-1
cdr3_aa: CASSLVVNTEAFF

v_call: TRBV30
cdr3_length: 13
j_call: TRBJ1-2
cdr3_aa: CAWSVERTKGYTF